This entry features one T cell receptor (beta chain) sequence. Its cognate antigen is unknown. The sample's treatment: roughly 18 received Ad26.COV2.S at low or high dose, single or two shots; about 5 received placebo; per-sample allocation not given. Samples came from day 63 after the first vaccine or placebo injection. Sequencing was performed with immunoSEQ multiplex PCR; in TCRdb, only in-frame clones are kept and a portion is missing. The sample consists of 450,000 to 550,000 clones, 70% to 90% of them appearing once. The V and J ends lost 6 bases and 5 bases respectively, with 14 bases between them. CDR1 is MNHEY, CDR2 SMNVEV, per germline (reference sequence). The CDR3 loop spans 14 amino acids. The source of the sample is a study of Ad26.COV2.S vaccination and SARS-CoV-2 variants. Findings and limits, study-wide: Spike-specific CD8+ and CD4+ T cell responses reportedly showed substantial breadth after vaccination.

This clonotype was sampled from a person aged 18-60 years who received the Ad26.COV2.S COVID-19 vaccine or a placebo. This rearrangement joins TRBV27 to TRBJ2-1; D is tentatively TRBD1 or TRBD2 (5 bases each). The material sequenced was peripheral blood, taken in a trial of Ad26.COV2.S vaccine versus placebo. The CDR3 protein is CASSNGALNNEQFF. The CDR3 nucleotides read TGTGCCAGCAGCAACGGGGCCCTTAACAATGAGCAGTTCTTC.